The entry that follows covers one TCR beta chain sequence. Its antigen is not identified. The sample belongs to a study of cytomegalovirus exposure and HLA in healthy donors. General study results and limits: The study listed some 160 cytomegalovirus-associated TCR beta chains. Under in vitro conditions, a few CMV-associated chains were confirmed as specific for CMV antigens.

After removal of 6 bases from V and 0 bases from J, the junction contained 19 bases not matched to a gene. Germline CDR1 SNHLY, CDR2 FYNNEI. The CDR3 totals 20 residues. TCRdb keeps only in-frame clones here, not all; method: immunoSEQ multiplex PCR. The table has 95,000 to 150,000 clones, 89% seen once. A roughly 120-subject validation cohort, separate from the approximately 610-subject first cohort, supplied the donors. The sequence was collected from a woman aged 18-35 years in good health and CMV-seronegative. Sequenced: PBMCs. The chain joins TRBV2 to TRBJ2-1, with 8 bases fitting TRBD2. CDR3 sequence: CASRDRPPLAGFFSYNEQFF. The DNA of the CDR3 is TGTGCCAGCAGAGATCGCCCCCCTCTAGCGGGTTTCTTCTCCTACAATGAGCAGTTCTTC.